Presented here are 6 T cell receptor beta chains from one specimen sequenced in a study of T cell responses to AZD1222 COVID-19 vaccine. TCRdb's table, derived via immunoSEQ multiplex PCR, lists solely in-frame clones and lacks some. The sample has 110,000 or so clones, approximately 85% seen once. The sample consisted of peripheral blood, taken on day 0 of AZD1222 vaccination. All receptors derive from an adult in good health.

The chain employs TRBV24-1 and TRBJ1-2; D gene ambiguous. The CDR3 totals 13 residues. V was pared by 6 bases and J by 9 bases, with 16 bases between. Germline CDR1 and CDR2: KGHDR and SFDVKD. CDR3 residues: CATSRAGLGRYTF. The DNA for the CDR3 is TGTGCCACCAGTCGTGCAGGCCTGGGTCGCTACACCTTC.

The CDR3 sequence is CASSLDGSTGGQETQYF. The CDR3 region has the DNA TGCGCCAGCAGCTTGGACGGGTCGACAGGGGGTCAAGAGACCCAGTACTTC. The chain couples TRBV5-1 to TRBJ2-5; 9 nucleotides agree with TRBD1. Germline CDR1 and CDR2: SGHRS and YFSETQ. CDR3 length: 17 residues. V shed 0 bases, J shed 2 bases, and the junction held 8 bases outside the gene matches.

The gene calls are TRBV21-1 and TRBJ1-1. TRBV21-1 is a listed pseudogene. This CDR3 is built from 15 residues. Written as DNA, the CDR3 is TGTGCCAGCAGCAAAGATTCCTGGACGGAAGGGGAAGCTTTCTTT. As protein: CASSKDSWTEGEAFF.

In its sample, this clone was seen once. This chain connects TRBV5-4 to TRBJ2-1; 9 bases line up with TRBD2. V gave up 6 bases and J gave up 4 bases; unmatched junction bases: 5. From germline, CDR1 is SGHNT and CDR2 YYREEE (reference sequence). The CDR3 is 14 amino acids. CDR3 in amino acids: CASTAGGQYNEQFF. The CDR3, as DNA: TGTGCCAGCACAGCGGGAGGCCAATACAATGAGCAGTTCTTC.

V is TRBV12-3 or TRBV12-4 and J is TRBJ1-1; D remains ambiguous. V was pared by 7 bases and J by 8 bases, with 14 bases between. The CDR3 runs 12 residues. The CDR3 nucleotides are TGTGCCAGCACCATTGGGTGGCACGAAGCTTTCTTT. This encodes CASTIGWHEAFF.

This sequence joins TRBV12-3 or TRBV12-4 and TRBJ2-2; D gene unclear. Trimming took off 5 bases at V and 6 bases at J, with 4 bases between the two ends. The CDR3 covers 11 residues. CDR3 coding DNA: TGTGCCAGCAGTCCCGCCGGGGAGCTGTTTTTT. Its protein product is CASSPAGELFF.